The sequence of this TCR beta chain was determined in a study of T cell responses to AZD1222 COVID-19 vaccine. General study points: Unmutated variant regions reportedly attract nearly half of all spike-specific TCRs.

Assay used: immunoSEQ multiplex PCR; TCRdb lists only in-frame clones, some missing. The data hold some 170,000 clones, with just over 90% observed a single time. A remark on this clone: Its target is not known.

The clonotype was recovered from an adult in good health. The sequences come from peripheral blood, collected on day 0 of AZD1222 vaccination.

The CDR3 here is CASSWQALNTEAFF. In nucleotides, the CDR3 is TGTGCCAGCAGCTGGCAGGCGCTGAACACTGAAGCTTTCTTT. The chain recombines TRBV11-2 with TRBJ1-1; D gene uncertain. The CDR3 totals 14 residues. Germline lookup yields CDR1 SGHAT and CDR2 FQNNGV. V was cut by 4 bases and J by 0 bases, with 9 bases left in between.